The rows below give T cell receptor beta chains drawn from one sample of a study of blood T cell repertoires in COVID-19. The table came from immunoSEQ multiplex PCR; TCRdb's copy has only in-frame clones and leaves some out. The data show approximately 320,000 clones, roughly 85% seen once. Input material: peripheral blood. These receptors all come from a human donor in a cohort sampled during active COVID-19. The CDR3 runs from the conserved cysteine through the conserved F or W. The order of the fields is D gene, J gene, clone size, V gene, CDR3 DNA, CDR3 protein. A D gene is named only where the DNA matches it firmly. Clone sizes are given selectively: once, few, many, or a class where the clone is expanded.

D: NA
J: TRBJ2-1
size: NA
V: TRBV27
DNA: TGTGCCAGCAGTCTAGGAAGGGAGTTGACTTACAATGAGCAGTTCTTC
CDR3: CASSLGRELTYNEQFF

D: NA
J: TRBJ2-5
size: NA
V: TRBV2
DNA: TGTGCCAGCAGGGAGGGGAGGGAGACCCAGTACTTC
CDR3: CASREGRETQYF

D: NA
J: TRBJ1-5
size: NA
V: TRBV18
DNA: TGTGCCAGCTCACCTCCCCCGAGCGGGGTCAATCAGCCCCAGCATTTT
CDR3: CASSPPPSGVNQPQHF

D: NA
J: TRBJ1-1
size: many
V: TRBV2
DNA: TGTGCCAGCACCACGGGGGAGGGCACTGAAGCTTTCTTT
CDR3: CASTTGEGTEAFF

D: TRBD1
J: TRBJ2-4
size: NA
V: TRBV18
DNA: TGTGCCAGCTCAGACGATACAGGGGGCTTCGCCAAAAACATTCAGTACTTC
CDR3: CASSDDTGGFAKNIQYF

D: NA
J: TRBJ2-7
size: NA
V: TRBV2
DNA: TGTGCCAGCAGTGAGTATGACATCAAATCCTACGAGCAGTACTTC
CDR3: CASSEYDIKSYEQYF

D: TRBD1
J: TRBJ1-6
size: NA
V: TRBV3-1/TRBV3-2
DNA: TGTGCCAGCAGCCACTGGACAGGAGATAATTCACCCCTCCACTTT
CDR3: CASSHWTGDNSPLHF

D: TRBD1
J: TRBJ1-1
size: NA
V: TRBV7-9
DNA: TGTGCCAGCAGCTTGACAGGGGTGAGGACTGAAGCTTTCTTT
CDR3: CASSLTGVRTEAFF

D: NA
J: TRBJ2-7
size: NA
V: TRBV6-5
DNA: TGTGCCAGCAGTTACGGGGAGAGCTACGAGCAGTACTTC
CDR3: CASSYGESYEQYF

D: NA
J: TRBJ1-6
size: once
V: TRBV5-5
DNA: TGTGCCAGCAGCTTTTACAGCCCAAATTCACCCCTCCACTTT
CDR3: CASSFYSPNSPLHF

D: NA
J: TRBJ2-2
size: many
V: TRBV7-2
DNA: TGTGCCAGCAGCTTAGCAAGAATCGGCACCGGGGAGCTGTTTTTT
CDR3: CASSLARIGTGELFF

D: NA
J: TRBJ2-3
size: NA
V: TRBV5-1
DNA: TGCGCCAGCAGCTTGGTCGGCGGGGGACAGGTCTCCCCCGATACGCAGTATTTT
CDR3: CASSLVGGGQVSPDTQYF

D: TRBD1
J: TRBJ1-2
size: NA
V: TRBV7-3
DNA: TGTGCCAGCAGCTTAGGGACAGACTATGGCTACACCTTC
CDR3: CASSLGTDYGYTF

D: NA
J: TRBJ1-5
size: NA
V: TRBV24-1
DNA: TGTGCCACCGGACGGACATCCAGCAATCAGCCCCAGCATTTT
CDR3: CATGRTSSNQPQHF

D: TRBD2
J: TRBJ2-1
size: NA
V: TRBV19
DNA: TGTGCCAGTAGTGGACTAGCGGATGCCTACAATGAGCAGTTCTTC
CDR3: CASSGLADAYNEQFF

D: NA
J: TRBJ2-1
size: NA
V: TRBV3-1/TRBV3-2
DNA: TGTGCCAGCAGCCCCTTATCTCGGTCTTCCTACAATGAGCAGTTCTTC
CDR3: CASSPLSRSSYNEQFF

D: TRBD1
J: TRBJ1-1
size: many
V: TRBV2
DNA: TGTGCCAGCATCGAAGGGGAAGCGACAGGGGGCACTGAAGCTTTCTTT
CDR3: CASIEGEATGGTEAFF

D: NA
J: TRBJ2-3
size: NA
V: TRBV4-1
DNA: TGCGCCAGCAGCCCGCGGACACAACTAACTAGCACAGATACGCAGTATTTT
CDR3: CASSPRTQLTSTDTQYF

D: NA
J: TRBJ2-7
size: NA
V: TRBV30
DNA: TGTGCCTGGAGTCCGGGGGTAACCTTCGAGCAGTACTTC
CDR3: CAWSPGVTFEQYF

D: NA
J: TRBJ1-5
size: NA
V: TRBV28
DNA: TGTGCCAGCAGTTCGAGAGCTCGGGACATAGGGGGTCAGCCCCAGCATTTT
CDR3: CASSSRARDIGGQPQHF

D: NA
J: TRBJ1-2
size: once
V: TRBV18
DNA: TGTGCCAGCTCACCAGAGGGCGGAGGCTATGGCTACACCTTC
CDR3: CASSPEGGGYGYTF

D: TRBD2
J: TRBJ2-7
size: NA
V: TRBV7-2
DNA: TGTGCCAGCAGCTTAGCGGCGGGGGTAAGCTACGAGCAGTACTTC
CDR3: CASSLAAGVSYEQYF

D: TRBD1
J: TRBJ1-2
size: once
V: TRBV30
DNA: TGTGCCTGGAGTGTACAGGGGTTCGGCTACACCTTC
CDR3: CAWSVQGFGYTF

D: TRBD2
J: TRBJ2-7
size: few
V: TRBV4-1
DNA: TGCGCCAGCAGCCTCGGGACTAGCGGGGGACCTACCTACGAGCAGTACTTC
CDR3: CASSLGTSGGPTYEQYF

D: NA
J: TRBJ1-1
size: once
V: TRBV5-6
DNA: TGTGCCAGCACCTTCGAGCTGGGCGAACCACACACTGAAGCTTTCTTT
CDR3: CASTFELGEPHTEAFF

D: NA
J: TRBJ1-3
size: NA
V: TRBV6-5
DNA: TGTGCCACCAAGGAGGGGTCTGGAAACACCATATATTTT
CDR3: CATKEGSGNTIYF

D: TRBD2
J: TRBJ2-4
size: NA
V: TRBV29-1
DNA: TGCAGCGTTGAAGATTTTGGGGGGGGTTTAGCCAAAAACATTCAGTACTTC
CDR3: CSVEDFGGGLAKNIQYF

D: TRBD2
J: TRBJ2-1
size: NA
V: TRBV6-6
DNA: TGTGCCAGCACCTACGGGTACGGGGGGGGCAATGAGCAGTTCTTC
CDR3: CASTYGYGGGNEQFF

D: NA
J: TRBJ2-3
size: NA
V: TRBV28
DNA: TGTGCCAGCAGGGGTGGGGCCTGGGATACGCAGTATTTT
CDR3: CASRGGAWDTQYF

D: NA
J: TRBJ2-1
size: NA
V: TRBV12-5
DNA: TGTGCTAGTGGTTTGGTACATACTAGCAGTACGTATGGTGAGCAGTTCTTC
CDR3: CASGLVHTSSTYGEQFF

D: TRBD1
J: TRBJ1-2
size: NA
V: TRBV5-1
DNA: TGCGCCAGCAGCGTCGCCGGGACAGGGGCCGGCTACACCTTC
CDR3: CASSVAGTGAGYTF

D: NA
J: TRBJ1-2
size: NA
V: TRBV5-4
DNA: TGTGCCAGCAGCTCCCCCCGGGTTACAGGGACCGGCTACACCTTC
CDR3: CASSSPRVTGTGYTF

D: NA
J: TRBJ2-2
size: NA
V: TRBV5-1
DNA: TGCGCCAGCAGCTCCGGGACTGGGACGAACACCGGGGAGCTGTTTTTT
CDR3: CASSSGTGTNTGELFF

D: TRBD2
J: TRBJ2-1
size: once
V: TRBV9
DNA: TGTGCCAGCAGTGCGGGGGGCGACTCCTACAATGAGCAGTTCTTC
CDR3: CASSAGGDSYNEQFF